This T cell receptor (beta chain) was profiled in a study of cytomegalovirus exposure and HLA in healthy donors. Study observations and caveats: Segments of the TCR beta V type were, in most cases, productive about 87% or about 30% of the time in an earlier analysis.

A word on this clone: No antigen is known for it.

Germline V gene sequence: CDR1 MDHEN, CDR2 SYDVKM. The CDR3 is made up of 18 amino acids. The trim removed 2 bases at V and 0 bases at J, leaving 6 bases unmatched. The PCR ran on 60 Vbeta and 13 Jbeta primers. The protocol was immunoSEQ multiplex PCR, while the TCRdb copy is restricted to in-frame clones and leaves out a portion. The sample yields about 200,000 clones, about 88% seen once. This receptor was taken from a young woman in good health and CMV-seronegative. Material for sequencing was PBMCs. The genes are TRBV28 and TRBJ2-4, with 11 positions matching TRBD2. CDR3 in amino acids: CASSLLTSGGLAKNIQYF. CDR3 DNA sequence: TGTGCCAGCAGTTTACTCACTAGCGGGGGATTAGCCAAAAACATTCAGTACTTC.